Here is one T cell receptor (beta chain) with its context. Its antigen is unknown. The data are from a study of CD8+CD57+ T cells in acquired aplastic anemia. At the level of the study: On average, sorted CD4+ and CD8+ cells gave roughly 2.9 ug of DNA. In CD4+ cells, healthy donors produced an average of about 10 million reads. Findings and caveats of the study: In common between the patients and the controls were twenty-nine CD8+ CDR3 sequences. Patients showed no significant difference from controls in CD8+ Simpson's diversity.

Trimming took off 1 base at V and 9 bases at J, with 21 bases between the two ends. The CDR3 runs 18 residues. Germline lookup yields CDR1 KGHDR and CDR2 SFDVKD. Genomic DNA was employed as the template in profiling TCR beta VDJ and CDR3. TCRdb called the reads again in MiXCR, with one record for every CDR3 protein. Seen here are approximately 50,000 distinct CDR3 sequences, approximately 72% observed once, and the top ten hold around a third. This rearrangement joins TRBV24-1 to TRBJ1-6; tentatively, D is TRBD1 (6 bases). Sequenced: sorted CD4+, CD8+, or CD8+CD57+ T cells (not recorded which) from PBMCs. The clonotype comes from a human donor in good health, serving as a control. CDR3: CATSDFEWQGWVPSPLHF. In DNA form, the CDR3 reads TGTGCCACCAGTGATTTTGAGTGGCAGGGGTGGGTCCCTTCACCCCTCCACTTT.